The 15 T cell receptor beta chains below all came from one sample that was sequenced in a study of blood T cells in healthy people across ages. Through a sample-barcoded 5' primer and a J-beta primer mix, a second PCR was run for roughly 6 to 12 cycles. TCRdb re-analysed the 5' RACE reads in MiXCR, keeping a single row per CDR3 protein. The repertoire includes approximately 360,000 distinct CDR3 sequences, roughly half of them detected once, and approximately 51% sits in the top ten. The material sequenced was blood. These receptors were collected from a man aged 55 to 69 in good health.

J is TRBJ2-4 and V is TRBV27; D assignment may be TRBD1 or TRBD2 (5 bases each). V was cut by 2 bases and J by 3 bases, with 11 bases left in between. The CDR3 runs 15 residues. Germline CDR1 and CDR2: MNHEY and SMNVEV (reference sequence). The CDR3 sequence is CASSLGTSGKNIQYF. The CDR3, as DNA: TGTGCCAGCAGTTTAGGGACGTCGGGCAAAAACATTCAGTACTTC.

CDR3 bases: TGTGCCTGGAGTGGATACAGGCACAATGAGCAGTTCTTC. Protein sequence: CAWSGYRHNEQFF. The chain has TRBV30 and TRBJ2-1; maybe TRBD1 (5 bases). The CDR3 has 13 amino acids. The V and J ends lost 1 base and 5 bases respectively, with 9 bases between them. Germline V gives CDR1 GTSNPN, CDR2 SVGIG (reference sequence).

The CDR3 bases are TGCAGTGCTAGGGACAGGACAGGGTCACAGGGCAATCAGCCCCAGCATTTT. It translates to CSARDRTGSQGNQPQHF. V usage is TRBV20-1 and J usage is TRBJ1-5, with TRBD1 matching over 8 bases. Trimming took 3 bases from V and 2 from J; bases not matched to a gene: 12. The CDR3 sequence is 17 residues long. Germline loops: CDR1 DFQATT, CDR2 SNEGSKA (reference sequence).

This chain connects TRBV11-2 to TRBJ2-5, with 14 bases fitting TRBD2. The CDR3 extends over 15 amino acids. V was pared by 5 bases and J by 5 bases, with 4 bases of the junction left unmatched. CDR1 is SGHAT and CDR2 is FQNNGV in the germline V gene. The CDR3 region has the DNA TGTGCCAGCAGCGGATGGACTAGCGGGGGGGAGACCCAGTACTTC. Residues: CASSGWTSGGETQYF.

This clonotype appeared a few times. The V and J genes are TRBV20-1 and TRBJ2-3; a weak D match, TRBD2 (6 bases). The germline V gene encodes CDR1 DFQATT and CDR2 SNEGSKA (reference sequence). The CDR3 consists of 18 residues. V lost 1 base, J lost 1 base, and 21 bases lay in between. The CDR3 region has the DNA TGCAGTGCTAGAGTCGGGCTCTGGGACTCCCGGGGCACAGATACGCAGTATTTT. Translated: CSARVGLWDSRGTDTQYF.

With respect to this clonotype: With a much larger clone just one base away, this may be a read error. CDR3 nucleotides: TGCAGTGCGCTCACAGGTGCCCAAGTCGCAGATACGCAGTATTTT. This codes for CSALTGAQVADTQYF. The chain links TRBV20-1 to TRBJ2-3; D perhaps matches TRBD1 (5 bases). The V end lost 6 bases, the J end lost 4 bases, and 20 bases lay between the germline ends. Germline CDR1 reads DFQATT; CDR2 reads SNEGSKA (reference sequence). CDR3 length: 15 amino acids.

The gene calls are TRBV28 and TRBJ1-5, with D unclear. Germline CDR1 is MDHEN and CDR2 is SYDVKM. The CDR3 runs 15 residues. Trimming took off 5 bases at V and 4 bases at J, with 15 bases between the two ends. In DNA, the CDR3 is TGTGCCAGCAGTCCCGCTCGCGGTATTAATCAGCCCCAGCATTTT. It encodes CASSPARGINQPQHF. The complete variable domain, with remaining parts taken from reference TRBV28 and TRBJ1-5, reads DVKVTQSSRYLVKRTGEKVFLECVQDMDHENMFWYRQDPGLGLRLIYFSYDVKMKEKGDIPEGYSVSREKKERFSLILESASTNQTSMYLCASSPARGINQPQHFGDGTRLSIL.

The V gene is TRBV5-1, the J gene TRBJ2-7; the D gene is possibly TRBD2 (6 bases). The end of the DNA is better explained by TRBJ2-5, so the J call may be wrong. CDR1 is SGHRS and CDR2 is YFSETQ in the germline V gene. The CDR3 is 16 amino acids. The CDR3 here is CASSLAGGMWEETQYF. The CDR3 nucleotides read TGCGCCAGCAGCTTGGCCGGAGGGATGTGGGAGGAGACCCAGTACTTC.

The chain joins TRBV11-2 to TRBJ2-5, with 7 bases aligning to TRBD2. The J call may be mistaken, given a closer DNA end match to TRBJ2-7. The CDR3 has 15 residues. Germline V gene data show CDR1 as SGHAT and CDR2 as FQNNGV. The CDR3 region is CASSPSGARGYEQYF. The CDR3 region has the DNA TGTGCCAGCAGCCCAAGCGGGGCACGGGGCTACGAGCAGTACTTC.

This clonotype was recorded a few times. The chain couples TRBV7-3 to TRBJ2-6; D unresolved. Germline values: CDR1 SGHTA, CDR2 FQGTGA. This CDR3 is 18 amino acids long. V was pared by 5 bases and J by 0 bases, with 17 bases between. CDR3 sequence (DNA): TGTGCCAGCAGCGATCCACGGGCAGGCTACTCTGGGGCCAACGTCCTGACTTTC. Translation gives CASSDPRAGYSGANVLTF.

The chain couples TRBV5-6 to TRBJ2-4, with 7 positions matching TRBD1. The better agreement between TRBJ2-5 and the DNA end casts doubt on the J call. The CDR3 is made up of 14 amino acids. The germline V gene encodes CDR1 SGHDT and CDR2 YYEEEE. CDR3 in amino acids: CASGNRGLWETQYF. The DNA for the CDR3 is TGTGCCAGCGGGAACAGGGGTTTGTGGGAGACCCAGTACTTC.

This clonotype was seen just once. A much larger clone is a single base away; this may be a read error. J is TRBJ2-1 and V is TRBV29-1; D ambiguous. Germline CDR1 is SQVTM and CDR2 is ANQGSEA. Trimming left V 6 bases short and J 10 bases short, with 10 bases between. The CDR3 has 10 amino acids. CDR3 DNA sequence: TGCAGCGTGTTCCATTACGAGCAGTTCTTC. It yields the protein CSVFHYEQFF.

The rearrangement links TRBV28 to TRBJ2-1, with 8 bases matching TRBD1. The germline CDR1 and CDR2 sequences are MDHEN and SYDVKM. V dropped 3 bases and J dropped 10; count of bases not matched to a gene: 8. The length of the CDR3 is 14 residues. The CDR3 sequence is CASSFQGAPYEQFF. CDR3 coding DNA: TGTGCCAGCAGTTTTCAGGGGGCGCCCTACGAGCAGTTCTTC.

The chain has TRBV6-2 or TRBV6-3 and TRBJ2-3; D might be TRBD1 (6 bases). Trimming took off 2 bases at V and 4 bases at J, with 13 bases between the two ends. Germline V gene lookup returns CDR1 MNHEY and CDR2 SVGEGT. The CDR3 covers 15 residues. The CDR3 DNA reads TGTGCCAGCAGTTACGATCAGGGGCGGGCAGATACGCAGTATTTT. Translation: CASSYDQGRADTQYF.

This sequence joins TRBV7-2 and TRBJ2-5, with 7 nucleotides matching TRBD1. Germline CDR1 and CDR2: SGHTA and FQGNSA. J was trimmed by 7 bases and V by 1 base; bases with no gene match: 15. There are 17 residues in the CDR3. The CDR3 reads CASSLGKSQGLLGTQYF. CDR3 DNA: TGTGCCAGCAGCTTAGGGAAGTCACAGGGGCTTCTCGGGACCCAGTACTTC.